One sample yielded the 23 T cell receptor beta chains listed below, sequenced in a study of blood T cells in healthy people across ages. The second PCR ran about 6 to 11 cycles with a sample-barcoded 5' primer and J-beta primers. TCRdb passed the 5' RACE reads through MiXCR, listing each CDR3 protein once. The repertoire consists of 1 million or so distinct CDR3 sequences, with around 43% occurring once and the leading ten covering about 20%. The source material was blood. These receptors came from an older woman in good health.

This clonotype has a handful of counts. This sequence joins TRBV7-9 and TRBJ2-4, with 7 bases aligning to TRBD1. The CDR3 loop spans 14 amino acids. Trimming removed 6 bases from V and 3 bases from J; junction bases left unmatched: 5. Germline V gives CDR1 SEHNR, CDR2 FQNEAQ (reference sequence). Here the CDR3 reads CASSQGQRKNIQYF. The CDR3 nucleotides read TGTGCCAGCAGTCAGGGACAGCGCAAAAACATTCAGTACTTC.

The V and J genes are TRBV28 and TRBJ2-2; a possible D gene is TRBD2 (6 bases). There are 11 residues in the CDR3. Germline CDR1 MDHEN, CDR2 SYDVKM. V was cut by 6 bases and J by 15 bases, with 14 bases left in between. The CDR3 nucleotides are TGTGCCAGCAGAGACAACGGGGGTGTGTTTTTT. Protein: CASRDNGGVFF.

This clonotype was observed a handful of times. This rearrangement joins TRBV27 to TRBJ2-5; tentative D call: TRBD1 (5 bases). Germline V lookup: CDR1 MNHEY, CDR2 SMNVEV (reference sequence). The CDR3 runs 13 residues. Trimming removed 8 bases from V and 2 bases from J, with 12 bases in between. The CDR3 sequence: CASQATVQETQYF. In DNA form, the CDR3 reads TGTGCCAGCCAAGCGACAGTACAAGAGACCCAGTACTTC.

V is TRBV29-1 and J is TRBJ2-3; D call uncertain. CDR1 SQVTM and CDR2 ANQGSEA come from the germline V gene. This CDR3 is 10 amino acids long. The V gene lost 3 bases and the J gene lost 8 bases, with 6 bases spanning the gap. This CDR3 reads CSVDDGTQYF. The CDR3 DNA sequence: TGCAGCGTTGATGACGGTACGCAGTATTTT.

As concerns this clonotype: A much larger clone is a single base away; this may be a read error. This chain uses TRBV12-3 or TRBV12-4 with TRBJ2-5; the D gene is possibly TRBD2 (6 bases). The DNA end lines up better with TRBJ2-7; the J call may be wrong. This CDR3 is built from 14 residues. DNA for the CDR3: TGTGCCAACAGTGTAGGCGGGGTTTCCTACGAGCAGTACTTC. This codes for CANSVGGVSYEQYF.

This chain joins TRBV30 and TRBJ1-5; 7 nucleotides align to TRBD1. The CDR3 has 12 residues. Losses at the gene ends were 5 bases for V and 3 bases for J; bases not matched to a gene: 1. Germline values: CDR1 GTSNPN, CDR2 SVGIG (reference sequence). This CDR3 reads CAWGQANQPQHF. CDR3 coding DNA: TGTGCCTGGGGACAGGCCAATCAGCCCCAGCATTTT.

The CDR3 nucleotides are TGTGCCAGCAGCTTAGGAAAGACCGCTCAAGAGACCCAGTACTTC. Translating it yields CASSLGKTAQETQYF. This sequence joins TRBV7-9 and TRBJ2-4, with no clear D. The DNA matches TRBJ2-5 better at its end, which makes the J call doubtful. Germline assignment: CDR1 SEHNR and CDR2 FQNEAQ (reference sequence). The CDR3 has 15 amino acids.

This clonotype has a handful of counts. This chain links TRBV27 with TRBJ2-6, with D possibly TRBD1 on 5 matching bases. Germline V lookup: CDR1 MNHEY, CDR2 SMNVEV (reference sequence). The CDR3 is made up of 15 amino acids. The V end lost 4 bases, the J end lost 4 bases, and 11 bases lay between the germline ends. The chain's CDR3 is CASSSQGVGANVLTF. Written as DNA, the CDR3 is TGTGCCAGCAGTTCCCAGGGTGTGGGGGCCAACGTCCTGACTTTC.

This clonotype is a singleton in its sample. The chain carries TRBV29-1 and TRBJ2-1; possibly TRBD1 for D (6 bases). V was cut by 6 bases and J by 0 bases, with 15 bases left in between. The CDR3 has 15 residues. Germline CDR1 SQVTM, CDR2 ANQGSEA. The CDR3 spells CSVEGDGNSYNEQFF. The CDR3 DNA sequence: TGCAGCGTCGAGGGGGACGGGAACTCCTACAATGAGCAGTTCTTC.

The sample holds a few counts of this clonotype. V and J are TRBV20-1 and TRBJ2-1, with 13 bases that match TRBD2. V was clipped by 4 bases and J by 5 bases; unmatched bases: 2. This CDR3 comprises 14 residues. Germline V gives CDR1 DFQATT, CDR2 SNEGSKA (reference sequence). Here the CDR3 reads CSAKLAGGNNEQFF. In nucleotides, the CDR3 is TGCAGTGCTAAACTAGCGGGAGGGAACAATGAGCAGTTCTTC.

In its sample, this clonotype was seen a few times. V gene TRBV13 combines with J gene TRBJ2-7; D is undetermined. The CDR3 covers 15 residues. Trimming shortened V by 5 bases and J by 0 bases, and 14 bases separated the two germline ends. Germline V lookup: CDR1 PRHDT, CDR2 FYEKMQ (reference sequence). As DNA, the CDR3 is TGTGCCAGCAGCCTACGGACCAAGAGCTCCTACGAGCAGTACTTC. The encoded protein is CASSLRTKSSYEQYF.

The chain is built from TRBV4-2 and TRBJ2-5; 8 bases align to TRBD2. CDR3 length equals 16 residues. Germline V lookup: CDR1 LGHNA, CDR2 YNFKEQ. V was clipped by 0 bases and J by 11 bases; unmatched bases: 14. In DNA form, the CDR3 reads TGTGCCAGCAGCCAAGATGTAGGACTAGCCACTAATGAGCAGTACTTC. Encoded protein: CASSQDVGLATNEQYF.

The sample holds a few counts of this clonotype. The V gene is TRBV5-1, the J gene TRBJ2-1, with 8 positions matching TRBD2. The CDR3 totals 18 residues. CDR1 and CDR2 (germline): SGHRS, YFSETQ. V was clipped by 0 bases and J by 7 bases; unmatched bases: 15. CDR3 in amino acids: CASSLAFWSSGSLNEQFF. The CDR3 DNA is TGCGCCAGCAGCTTGGCCTTCTGGAGCAGCGGGAGTCTGAATGAGCAGTTCTTC.

A word on this clonotype: A junction boundary mismatches the germline segment, possibly from a read error. The chain combines TRBV30 with TRBJ1-1; D gene ambiguous. This CDR3 contains 11 residues. Germline CDR1 GTSNPN, CDR2 SVGIG (reference sequence). CDR3 residues: CAWRRPGRALF. Written as DNA, the CDR3 is TGTGCCTGGCGCCGACCGGGGAGAGCTTTGTTT.

Only a few counts were recorded for this clonotype. V and J are TRBV20-1 and TRBJ2-3; 7 bases match TRBD2. Germline CDR1 DFQATT, CDR2 SNEGSKA (reference sequence). This CDR3 spans 16 amino acids. V gave up 3 bases and J gave up 1 base; unmatched junction bases: 10. The CDR3 coding sequence is TGCAGTGCTAGTCTAGCGGCGGCGCGGGGCACAGATACGCAGTATTTT. It yields the protein CSASLAAARGTDTQYF.

This clonotype was picked up a small number of times. This sequence joins TRBV3-1 and TRBJ2-7; 7 bases are shared with TRBD1. V was clipped by 4 bases and J by 3 bases; unmatched bases: 3. The CDR3 loop spans 13 amino acids. From germline, CDR1 is LGHDT and CDR2 YNNKEL (reference sequence). The CDR3 loop reads CASSPTGIYEQYF. The CDR3 nucleotides are TGTGCCAGCAGCCCGACAGGGATCTACGAGCAGTACTTC.

This chain uses TRBV3-1 with TRBJ1-2, with a possible D match to TRBD1 (6 bases). Germline loops: CDR1 LGHDT, CDR2 YNNKEL (reference sequence). The V end was cut by 4 bases, the J end by 4 bases, with 19 bases between. CDR3 length: 16 residues. The CDR3 region has the DNA TGTGCCAGCAGCCCCACTAGGGGGGGATTACTCTATGGCTACACCTTC. Translated, it gives CASSPTRGGLLYGYTF. Using reference TRBV3-1 and TRBJ1-2 for the parts outside the CDR3, the full variable domain is DTAVSQTPKYLVTQMGNDKSIKCEQNLGHDTMYWYKQDSKKFLKIMFSYNNKELIINETVPNRFSPKSPDKAHLNLHINSLELGDSAVYFCASSPTRGGLLYGYTFGSGTRLTVV.

This clonotype showed up just once. The V and J genes are TRBV29-1 and TRBJ2-5; 8 bases fit TRBD1. Germline CDR1 is SQVTM and CDR2 is ANQGSEA. This CDR3 is built from 14 residues. V trimming: 7 bases; J trimming: 11 bases; junction bases outside the gene matches: 18. The CDR3 loop reads CSAEPQGAPSEQYF. CDR3 DNA sequence: TGCAGCGCGGAACCCCAGGGGGCCCCGTCTGAGCAGTACTTC.

A few counts support this clonotype. The V gene is TRBV2, the J gene TRBJ2-3; 13 bases agree with TRBD2. This CDR3 is built from 16 residues. The germline CDR1 and CDR2 sequences are SNHLY and FYNNEI. V was pared by 6 bases and J by 1 base, with 4 bases of the junction left unmatched. CDR3 in amino acids: CASRRGTSGGTDTQYF. Written as DNA, the CDR3 is TGTGCCAGCAGGCGGGGGACTAGCGGGGGCACAGATACGCAGTATTTT.

CDR3 region: CASSQGGLASNTQYF. As DNA, the CDR3 is TGTGCCAGCAGCCAGGGGGGACTAGCTTCAAATACGCAGTATTTT. The rearrangement joins TRBV7-8 to TRBJ2-3, with TRBD2 identical over 9 bases. J gave up 7 bases and V 5 bases, and 10 bases lay outside the gene matches. This CDR3 contains 15 residues. Germline V gives CDR1 SGHVS, CDR2 FQNEAQ.

This chain joins TRBV24-1 and TRBJ2-5, with TRBD2 matching over 12 bases. The DNA end favors TRBJ2-7, so the J call may be wrong. The CDR3 runs to 17 residues. Germline V lookup: CDR1 KGHDR, CDR2 SFDVKD. DNA of the CDR3: TGTGCCACCAGTGATTCGGGGACTAGCGGGTTTTCGTACGAGCAGTACTTC. It specifies CATSDSGTSGFSYEQYF.

This rearrangement joins TRBV5-1 to TRBJ2-4; 14 positions agree with TRBD2. V was clipped by 3 bases and J by 7 bases; unmatched bases: 9. There are 17 residues in the CDR3. Germline CDR1 reads SGHRS; CDR2 reads YFSETQ. Here the CDR3 DNA reads TGCGCCAGCAGCTCCCCGGGACTAGCGGGAGTCGTGAACATTCAGTACTTC. Translated, it gives CASSSPGLAGVVNIQYF.

This chain links TRBV12-3 or TRBV12-4 with TRBJ2-5, with D perhaps being TRBD1 or TRBD2 (6 bases each). The CDR3 covers 14 residues. Trimming took 6 bases from V and 4 from J, leaving 15 bases between them. The CDR3 DNA reads as TGTGCCAGCAGGATATCCGGGGGCTCAGAGACCCAGTACTTC. Encoded protein: CASRISGGSETQYF.